The clone carrying this T cell receptor (beta chain) was seen many times. Its cognate antigen is unknown. CDR3-region Arm-PCR and iRepertoire HTBI primers produced the TCR beta libraries. In the authors' methods: Identified segments across samples numbered about 56 TRBV and over 13 TRBJ. TCRdb reanalysed the multiplex PCR reads using MiXCR and keeps one entry per CDR3 protein. The V and J calls and clone size are TCRdb's, not the authors'. There are fewer than 400,000 distinct CDR3 sequences in the sample; around a fifth occur only once, and approximately 31% lies in the top ten. These data are taken from a study of regulatory T cells in long-lasting Graves disease. Study observations and caveats: Newly diagnosed Graves' patients had higher TCR diversity than persistent ones. Those with persistent disease had in common more public clonotypes (more than 2,500) than new patients (about 970). Gene preferences differed: TRBV28, TRBJ1-2, TRBJ2-5 in persistent cases.

The time point here: persistent/refractory GD, antithyroid drugs over 5 years with positive TRAb. Isolated PBMC RNA provided the starting material for the TCR library. The germline V gene encodes CDR1 MNHNS and CDR2 SASEGT. V lost 6 bases to trimming and J lost 5 bases, with 13 bases between them. The CDR3 is 13 residues long. This sample comprised peripheral blood mononuclear cells (PBMCs), obtained when the disease was refractory, from a patient treated with antithyroid drugs. The TCR was taken from a female donor with Graves disease. This sequence joins TRBV6-1 and TRBJ2-5; D could derive from TRBD1 or TRBD2 (6 bases each). CDR3 nucleotide sequence: TGTGCCAGCAGCGGAACGGGGGCTGAGACCCAGTACTTC. Encoded protein: CASSGTGAETQYF.